This paragraph reports one TCR beta chain. This sample is part of a study of blood T cell repertoires in COVID-19. Study in general: Specimens from acute and convalescent COVID-19 originated in the United States, Italy and Spain. PBMCs, B-cell-depleted T cells, or T cells provided the cDNA or gDNA that made up the material.

In the study's own analysis: Reference gene primer amplification yielded estimated nucleated cell counts. TCRdb's table, derived via immunoSEQ multiplex PCR, lists solely in-frame clones and lacks some. The DNA was the basis for D and trimming; V, J and clone size are from that table. The profile shows roughly 500,000 clones, over 75% of them singletons. Germline lookup yields CDR1 SGHAT and CDR2 FQNNGV. CDR3 length equals 14 residues. V lost 0 bases and J lost 11, with 16 bases in between. The chain links TRBV11-2 to TRBJ1-2; D is undetermined. The sequence came from a human donor in a cohort sampled during active COVID-19. Sequencing was carried out using peripheral blood. As DNA, the CDR3 is TGTGCCAGCAGCTTAGATCTGAGAGGAGCAAAGTACACCTTC. Protein: CASSLDLRGAKYTF.